These 9 T cell receptor beta chains were all obtained from the same sample, sequenced in a study of CD8 T cells in ankylosing spondylitis. Overall study results and limits: Ankylosing spondylitis blood seemed to carry a telltale TCR beta motif made of several highly homologous variants.

These receptors' antigens are unknown. TCRdb analysed the 5' RACE reads with MiXCR anew, one entry per CDR3 protein. The top ten hold around 3.5% of the sample, which has about 460,000 distinct CDR3 sequences, roughly 5.2% seen once. The sample consisted of blood, either unsorted or a sorted T cell fraction (not recorded which). These TCRs come from a male donor with ankylosing spondylitis.

This clonotype was found many times. The chain carries TRBV4-3 and TRBJ1-1; D remains unclear. With 1 base removed from V and 2 bases from J, the gap between germline ends came to 8 bases. Germline V gene lookup returns CDR1 LGHNA and CDR2 YSLEER. This CDR3 spans 14 amino acids. This CDR3 reads CASSQVPLNTEAFF. Written as DNA, the CDR3 is TGCGCCAGCAGCCAAGTCCCCTTAAACACTGAAGCTTTCTTT.

This clonotype was seen repeatedly, ten times or more. The gene calls are TRBV28 and TRBJ2-1, with D tentatively TRBD2 (6 bases). Germline CDR1 is MDHEN and CDR2 is SYDVKM. V lost 3 bases, J lost 2 bases, and 14 bases lay in between. There are 16 residues in the CDR3. The CDR3 bases are TGTGCCAGCAGTTTGCTAGGGGAGGTTGCCTACAATGAGCAGTTCTTC. It specifies CASSLLGEVAYNEQFF.

This chain uses TRBV27 with TRBJ2-5; D remains ambiguous. This CDR3 is 13 amino acids long. The V gene lost 7 bases and the J gene lost 7 bases, with 16 bases spanning the gap. Germline CDR1 and CDR2: MNHEY and SMNVEV (reference sequence). The CDR3 DNA reads TGTGCCAGCACCCGTCGGCCGGGTGGGACCCAGTACTTC. Its protein is CASTRRPGGTQYF.

V is TRBV28 and J is TRBJ2-7, with a weak D call TRBD1 (6 bases). Trimming took off 3 bases at V and 5 bases at J, with 14 bases between the two ends. This CDR3 comprises 14 residues. Germline CDR1 reads MDHEN; CDR2 reads SYDVKM. The CDR3 region has the DNA TGTGCCAGCAGTTTCCAAACAGGGTCGGACGAGCAGTACTTC. It encodes CASSFQTGSDEQYF.

This sequence joins TRBV28 and TRBJ2-7, with TRBD1 matching over 7 bases. The trim removed 5 bases at V and 9 bases at J, leaving 13 bases unmatched. Germline values: CDR1 MDHEN, CDR2 SYDVKM. The CDR3 length is 14 residues. CDR3 region: CASSKTGQLRGQYF. DNA of the CDR3: TGTGCCAGCAGTAAAACGGGACAGCTACGAGGGCAGTACTTC.

This clonotype was counted a few times. The chain joins TRBV6-1 to TRBJ1-2; 8 bases match TRBD1. The CDR3 is 13 residues long. Germline V CDR1 and CDR2: MNHNS, SASEGT. The V segment lost 6 bases and the J segment 6 bases; nucleotides outside the gene matches: 6. The CDR3 spells CASRRQGIDGYTF. DNA for the CDR3: TGTGCCAGCAGAAGACAGGGGATCGATGGCTACACCTTC.

This clonotype was observed at least ten times. The chain links TRBV7-9 to TRBJ2-7; possibly TRBD1 or TRBD2 for D (5 bases each). Trimming stripped 5 bases from V and 6 bases from J, with 14 bases between. The CDR3 has 13 amino acids. Germline loops: CDR1 SEHNR, CDR2 FQNEAQ (reference sequence). Written as DNA, the CDR3 is TGTGCCAGCAGCCCCAGTGTGAGGGGCGAGCAGTACTTC. Translating it yields CASSPSVRGEQYF.

The chain employs TRBV7-2 and TRBJ2-1; possibly TRBD2 for D (6 bases). Trimming cost V 1 base and J 4 bases, with 14 bases left between them. Per the germline V gene, CDR1 is SGHTA and CDR2 is FQGNSA. The CDR3 runs 16 residues. DNA for the CDR3: TGTGCCAGCAGCTTAGTCTCGTCAGGGAGGTACAATGAGCAGTTCTTC. Encoded protein: CASSLVSSGRYNEQFF.

This clonotype was found a few times. V usage is TRBV4-3 and J usage is TRBJ2-3; 12 positions agree with TRBD2. Germline values: CDR1 LGHNA, CDR2 YSLEER. The junction had 6 bases not matched to a gene; V was cut back by 4 bases and J by 1 base. The CDR3 is made up of 17 amino acids. The CDR3 region is CASSRGLAGSGTDTQYF. The CDR3 coding sequence is TGCGCCAGCAGCCGAGGACTAGCGGGGTCGGGCACAGATACGCAGTATTTT.